This TCR beta chain is drawn from a study of Ad26.COV2.S vaccination and SARS-CoV-2 variants. Profiled with immunoSEQ multiplex PCR; TCRdb holds only in-frame clones, not every one. The data hold about 680,000 clones, with about 89% observed a single time. V gave up 6 bases and J gave up 0 bases; unmatched junction bases: 6. Germline CDR1 reads MNHEY; CDR2 reads SVGAGI. The CDR3 loop spans 15 amino acids. Treatment denoted: 15 to 20 received Ad26.COV2.S at low or high dose, single or two shots; several received placebo; per-sample allocation not given. Day 63 following the first vaccine or placebo injection was when the samples were taken.

The rearrangement links TRBV6-5 to TRBJ1-1, with 8 bases lining up with TRBD1. The receptor was derived from a person between 18 and 65 years old who received the Ad26.COV2.S COVID-19 vaccine or a placebo. This specimen consisted of peripheral blood, obtained in a trial of Ad26.COV2.S vaccine versus placebo. The CDR3: CASRARTGLNTEAFF. In nucleotides, the CDR3 is TGTGCCAGCAGAGCTAGGACAGGGCTGAACACTGAAGCTTTCTTT.